Listed below are T cell receptor beta chains from one sample, sequenced in a study of memory CD4+ T cells and cytomegalovirus serostatus. The method was immunoSEQ multiplex PCR; TCRdb's version includes in-frame clones alone and lacks a portion of them. The sample lists more than 45,000 clones, 78% seen once, with approximately 0.8% in the top ten. Sequenced input: memory CD4+ T cells from blood. The receptors come from an adult in good health and CMV-seronegative. The CDR3 runs from the conserved cysteine through the conserved F or W. D genes are given only for firm matches. The size of a clone is reported for some rows only, either as once, few or many, or as a class for expanded clones.

abundance: .; d_gene: TRBD1; j_gene: TRBJ1-1; v_gene: TRBV19; CDR3aa: CATVDRGQTEAFF; CDR3nt: TGTGCCACGGTAGACAGGGGGCAAACTGAAGCTTTCTTT
abundance: .; d_gene: .; j_gene: TRBJ1-5; v_gene: TRBV15; CDR3aa: CATSGRQAGNQPQHF; CDR3nt: TGTGCCACCAGCGGTAGACAGGCTGGCAATCAGCCCCAGCATTTT
abundance: .; d_gene: .; j_gene: TRBJ2-7; v_gene: TRBV6-5; CDR3aa: CASSRPPYEQYF; CDR3nt: TGTGCCAGCAGCCGCCCCCCGTACGAGCAGTACTTC
abundance: .; d_gene: TRBD2; j_gene: TRBJ2-1; v_gene: TRBV28; CDR3aa: CASSSRDSSSGGDEQFF; CDR3nt: TGTGCCAGCAGCTCCCGGGACTCCAGCAGCGGGGGGGATGAGCAGTTCTTC
abundance: .; d_gene: .; j_gene: TRBJ2-3; v_gene: TRBV11-2; CDR3aa: CASSLDLSTDTQYF; CDR3nt: TGTGCCAGCAGCTTAGACCTTAGCACAGATACGCAGTATTTT
abundance: .; d_gene: .; j_gene: TRBJ1-2; v_gene: TRBV7-8; CDR3aa: CASSLSTYNVYGYTF; CDR3nt: TGTGCCAGCAGCTTATCAACATATAACGTCTATGGCTACACCTTC
abundance: .; d_gene: TRBD2; j_gene: TRBJ2-5; v_gene: TRBV4-2; CDR3aa: CASSQVSSGTGETQYF; CDR3nt: TGTGCCAGCAGCCAAGTTTCTAGCGGAACGGGAGAGACCCAGTACTTC
abundance: .; d_gene: TRBD1; j_gene: TRBJ1-5; v_gene: TRBV27; CDR3aa: CASKLQGASNQPQHF; CDR3nt: TGTGCCAGCAAACTCCAGGGGGCTAGCAATCAGCCCCAGCATTTT
abundance: .; d_gene: .; j_gene: TRBJ1-2; v_gene: TRBV28; CDR3aa: CASSLDSSIYGYTF; CDR3nt: TGTGCCAGCAGTTTAGACAGCTCTATCTATGGCTACACCTTC
abundance: .; d_gene: .; j_gene: TRBJ1-3; v_gene: TRBV5-1; CDR3aa: CASSPDYSGNTIYF; CDR3nt: TGCGCCAGCAGCCCGGACTACTCTGGAAACACCATATATTTT
abundance: .; d_gene: TRBD1; j_gene: TRBJ1-2; v_gene: TRBV11-1; CDR3aa: CAKPGQGNYGYTF; CDR3nt: TGTGCTAAGCCGGGACAGGGAAACTATGGCTACACCTTC
abundance: .; d_gene: .; j_gene: TRBJ2-7; v_gene: TRBV5-6; CDR3aa: CASSLSPRATRGEQYF; CDR3nt: TGTGCCAGCAGCTTGTCTCCCAGGGCCACACGGGGTGAGCAGTACTTC
abundance: .; d_gene: .; j_gene: TRBJ2-7; v_gene: TRBV11-2; CDR3aa: CASSPRQVLSYEQYF; CDR3nt: TGTGCCAGCAGCCCTAGACAGGTCCTCTCCTACGAGCAGTACTTC
abundance: .; d_gene: .; j_gene: TRBJ1-5; v_gene: TRBV6-5; CDR3aa: CASSFGPGVQPQHF; CDR3nt: TGTGCCAGCAGTTTCGGTCCAGGGGTTCAGCCCCAGCATTTT
abundance: .; d_gene: TRBD1; j_gene: TRBJ2-7; v_gene: TRBV30; CDR3aa: CAWGGQGYEQYF; CDR3nt: TGTGCCTGGGGGGGACAGGGCTACGAGCAGTACTTC
abundance: .; d_gene: TRBD1; j_gene: TRBJ2-6; v_gene: TRBV5-5; CDR3aa: CASSLEGGAGANVLTF; CDR3nt: TGTGCCAGCAGCTTGGAAGGGGGCGCTGGGGCCAACGTCCTGACTTTC
abundance: .; d_gene: .; j_gene: TRBJ1-4; v_gene: TRBV5-1; CDR3aa: CASSLLGATTNEKLFF; CDR3nt: TGCGCCAGCAGCTTGTTGGGGGCTACAACTAATGAAAAACTGTTTTTT
abundance: once; d_gene: .; j_gene: TRBJ1-5; v_gene: TRBV4-2; CDR3aa: CASSQLQGAYQPQHF; CDR3nt: TGTGCCAGCAGCCAATTACAGGGTGCGTACCAGCCCCAGCATTTT
abundance: .; d_gene: TRBD2; j_gene: TRBJ2-1; v_gene: TRBV5-1; CDR3aa: CASSPVAGGGRSYNEQFF; CDR3nt: TGCGCCAGCAGCCCAGTTGCGGGAGGAGGGAGGTCCTACAATGAGCAGTTCTTC
abundance: .; d_gene: .; j_gene: TRBJ2-3; v_gene: TRBV4-1; CDR3aa: CASSLGGGALGDTQYF; CDR3nt: TGCGCCAGCAGCCTAGGAGGCGGAGCCTTGGGAGATACGCAGTATTTT
abundance: once; d_gene: TRBD1; j_gene: TRBJ1-2; v_gene: TRBV10-3; CDR3aa: CATQLGTGGGGYTF; CDR3nt: TGTGCCACCCAACTGGGTACAGGGGGCGGGGGCTACACCTTC
abundance: once; d_gene: .; j_gene: TRBJ2-1; v_gene: TRBV5-5; CDR3aa: CASSYAGQSYNEQFF; CDR3nt: TGTGCCAGCAGTTACGCGGGACAGTCATACAATGAGCAGTTCTTC
abundance: once; d_gene: .; j_gene: TRBJ1-1; v_gene: TRBV29-1; CDR3aa: CSVEGTRGVNTEAFF; CDR3nt: TGCAGCGTTGAGGGGACAAGGGGGGTGAACACTGAAGCTTTCTTT
abundance: .; d_gene: TRBD1; j_gene: TRBJ2-7; v_gene: TRBV5-1; CDR3aa: CASSSGTGGNEQYF; CDR3nt: TGCGCCAGCAGCTCCGGGACAGGGGGCAACGAGCAGTACTTC
abundance: .; d_gene: TRBD1; j_gene: TRBJ2-7; v_gene: TRBV5-1; CDR3aa: CASSPGTGPAYEQYF; CDR3nt: TGCGCCAGCAGCCCGGGGACAGGCCCAGCCTACGAGCAGTACTTC
abundance: .; d_gene: .; j_gene: TRBJ1-3; v_gene: TRBV5-1; CDR3aa: CASSLGTPSGNTIYF; CDR3nt: TGCGCCAGCAGCTTGGGAACACCCTCTGGAAACACCATATATTTT
abundance: .; d_gene: TRBD1; j_gene: TRBJ1-1; v_gene: TRBV7-2; CDR3aa: CASSPQGGGNTEAFF; CDR3nt: TGTGCCAGCAGCCCTCAGGGGGGAGGGAACACTGAAGCTTTCTTT
abundance: .; d_gene: .; j_gene: TRBJ1-1; v_gene: TRBV6-6; CDR3aa: CASSLQQNTEAFF; CDR3nt: TGTGCCAGCAGTTTGCAACAGAACACTGAAGCTTTCTTT
abundance: .; d_gene: TRBD1; j_gene: TRBJ1-4; v_gene: TRBV30; CDR3aa: CAWSKRTGGFILTEKLFF; CDR3nt: TGTGCCTGGAGTAAACGGACAGGGGGGTTCATCTTAACTGAAAAACTGTTTTTT
abundance: .; d_gene: TRBD1; j_gene: TRBJ1-5; v_gene: TRBV28; CDR3aa: CASSYRGARNQPQHF; CDR3nt: TGTGCCAGCAGTTACAGGGGGGCGCGGAATCAGCCCCAGCATTTT
abundance: once; d_gene: TRBD1; j_gene: TRBJ1-2; v_gene: TRBV9; CDR3aa: CASSGTGGYGYTF; CDR3nt: TGTGCCAGCAGCGGGACAGGGGGCTATGGCTACACCTTC
abundance: .; d_gene: TRBD2; j_gene: TRBJ2-1; v_gene: TRBV19; CDR3aa: CASRPLSSGRKINEQFF; CDR3nt: TGTGCCAGTAGACCCCTCTCTAGCGGGAGAAAGATCAATGAGCAGTTCTTC
abundance: .; d_gene: .; j_gene: TRBJ1-2; v_gene: TRBV15; CDR3aa: CATSRDVQGYGYTF; CDR3nt: TGTGCCACCAGCAGAGATGTTCAAGGGTACGGCTACACCTTC
abundance: .; d_gene: .; j_gene: TRBJ2-5; v_gene: TRBV4-2; CDR3aa: CASSDAIGGGPETQYF; CDR3nt: TGTGCCAGCAGCGACGCGATAGGGGGTGGCCCGGAGACCCAGTACTTC
abundance: .; d_gene: .; j_gene: TRBJ2-4; v_gene: TRBV7-9; CDR3aa: CASSLSSLENIQYF; CDR3nt: TGTGCCAGCAGCTTAAGTTCATTGGAAAACATTCAGTACTTC
abundance: .; d_gene: .; j_gene: TRBJ1-1; v_gene: TRBV28; CDR3aa: CASSLQEANTEAFF; CDR3nt: TGTGCCAGCAGTTTACAGGAGGCGAACACTGAAGCTTTCTTT
abundance: .; d_gene: .; j_gene: TRBJ1-1; v_gene: TRBV28; CDR3aa: CASSPQGLRGKNTEAFF; CDR3nt: TGTGCCAGCAGTCCCCAGGGATTAAGGGGGAAAAACACTGAAGCTTTCTTT
abundance: .; d_gene: .; j_gene: TRBJ2-2; v_gene: TRBV5-8; CDR3aa: CASSFGGESGELFF; CDR3nt: TGTGCCAGCAGCTTCGGCGGGGAGTCCGGGGAGCTGTTTTTT
abundance: .; d_gene: TRBD1; j_gene: TRBJ1-2; v_gene: TRBV7-9; CDR3aa: CASSYDLGQGNGYTF; CDR3nt: TGTGCCAGCAGTTACGACTTAGGACAGGGAAATGGCTACACCTTC
abundance: few; d_gene: .; j_gene: TRBJ2-2; v_gene: TRBV5-1; CDR3aa: CASSLLTESGELFF; CDR3nt: TGCGCCAGCAGCTTACTCACCGAGTCCGGGGAGCTGTTTTTT
abundance: .; d_gene: TRBD1; j_gene: TRBJ1-4; v_gene: TRBV5-1; CDR3aa: CASSLGDRAANEKLFF; CDR3nt: TGCGCCAGCAGCTTGGGGGACAGGGCAGCTAATGAAAAACTGTTTTTT
abundance: .; d_gene: .; j_gene: TRBJ2-4; v_gene: TRBV5-4; CDR3aa: CASSSGPGPGAKNIQYF; CDR3nt: TGTGCCAGCAGTTCGGGCCCGGGTCCCGGGGCCAAAAACATTCAGTACTTC
abundance: .; d_gene: .; j_gene: TRBJ2-6; v_gene: TRBV27; CDR3aa: CASSLEGSGANVLTF; CDR3nt: TGTGCCAGCAGTTTAGAGGGCTCTGGGGCCAACGTCCTGACTTTC
abundance: few; d_gene: TRBD2; j_gene: TRBJ2-5; v_gene: TRBV7-9; CDR3aa: CASSLGGSGETQYF; CDR3nt: TGTGCCAGCAGCTTGGGCGGGAGTGGGGAGACCCAGTACTTC
abundance: .; d_gene: TRBD1; j_gene: TRBJ1-5; v_gene: TRBV7-8; CDR3aa: CASSLLGGGKPQHF; CDR3nt: TGTGCCAGCAGCTTACTAGGGGGCGGAAAGCCCCAGCATTTT
abundance: medium-sized; d_gene: .; j_gene: TRBJ1-2; v_gene: TRBV5-1; CDR3aa: CASSLSQNYGYTF; CDR3nt: TGCGCCAGCAGCTTGAGTCAGAACTATGGCTACACCTTC
abundance: .; d_gene: .; j_gene: TRBJ1-4; v_gene: TRBV28; CDR3aa: CASSFGTYNEKLFF; CDR3nt: TGTGCCAGCAGTTTTGGTACTTATAATGAAAAACTGTTTTTT
abundance: .; d_gene: TRBD2; j_gene: TRBJ2-7; v_gene: TRBV6-5; CDR3aa: CASTRGGGSYEQYF; CDR3nt: TGTGCCAGCACCCGGGGGGGCGGCTCCTACGAGCAGTACTTC
abundance: .; d_gene: TRBD1; j_gene: TRBJ1-1; v_gene: TRBV27; CDR3aa: CASSLLQGKRAEAFF; CDR3nt: TGTGCCAGCAGTTTACTACAGGGGAAAAGGGCTGAAGCTTTCTTT
abundance: .; d_gene: .; j_gene: TRBJ1-3; v_gene: TRBV7-8; CDR3aa: CASSPQGRSGNTIYF; CDR3nt: TGTGCCAGCAGCCCCCAGGGAAGATCTGGAAACACCATATATTTT